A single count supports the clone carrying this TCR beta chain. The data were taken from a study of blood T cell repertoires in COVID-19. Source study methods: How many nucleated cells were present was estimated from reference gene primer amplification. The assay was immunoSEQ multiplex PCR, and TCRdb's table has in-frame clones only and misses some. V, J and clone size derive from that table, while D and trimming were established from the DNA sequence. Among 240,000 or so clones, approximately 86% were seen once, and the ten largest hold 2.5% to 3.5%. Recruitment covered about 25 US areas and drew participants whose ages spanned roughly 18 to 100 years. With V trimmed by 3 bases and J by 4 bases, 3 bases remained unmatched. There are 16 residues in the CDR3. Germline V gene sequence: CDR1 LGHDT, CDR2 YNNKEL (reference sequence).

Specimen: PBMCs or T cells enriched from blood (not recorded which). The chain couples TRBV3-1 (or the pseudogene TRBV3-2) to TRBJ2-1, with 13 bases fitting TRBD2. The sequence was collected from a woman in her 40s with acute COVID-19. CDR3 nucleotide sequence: TGTGCCAGCAGCCACCGACTAGCGGGAGGATACAATGAGCAGTTCTTC. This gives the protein CASSHRLAGGYNEQFF.